The rows below give T cell receptor beta chains drawn from one sample of a study of T cell responses to AZD1222 COVID-19 vaccine. Method: immunoSEQ multiplex PCR; TCRdb's copy keeps in-frame clones and lacks some. This table has 120,000 or so clones, around 89% appearing once. Sample: peripheral blood, taken on day 0 of MenACWY control vaccination. Receptor source: an adult in good health. Both conserved end residues are part of each CDR3. The order of the fields is clone size, D gene, V gene, J gene, CDR3 protein, CDR3 DNA. The D gene is left open where the match is weak. Size values are once, few and many counts, or a class for expanded clones, and some rows have none.

clone_size: -; d_call: -; v_call: TRBV11-3; j_call: TRBJ2-3; cdr3_aa: CASSSQGGGTDTQYF; cdr3_nt: TGTGCCAGCAGCTCCCAGGGCGGGGGCACAGATACGCAGTATTTT
clone_size: -; d_call: TRBD1; v_call: TRBV10-3; j_call: TRBJ1-2; cdr3_aa: CATLDGQGDQNNYGYTF; cdr3_nt: TGTGCCACCCTCGATGGGCAGGGGGACCAAAATAACTATGGCTACACCTTC
clone_size: -; d_call: -; v_call: TRBV5-1; j_call: TRBJ1-1; cdr3_aa: CASSLEVGKAFF; cdr3_nt: TGCGCCAGCAGCTTGGAGGTAGGCAAAGCTTTCTTT
clone_size: -; d_call: TRBD2; v_call: TRBV9; j_call: TRBJ2-7; cdr3_aa: CASSASGAMGYEQYF; cdr3_nt: TGTGCCAGCAGCGCTAGCGGAGCAATGGGTTACGAGCAGTACTTC
clone_size: few; d_call: -; v_call: TRBV6-4; j_call: TRBJ1-2; cdr3_aa: CASSDTSRGDAGYTF; cdr3_nt: TGTGCCAGCAGTGACACGAGTAGGGGGGATGCTGGCTACACCTTC
clone_size: -; d_call: TRBD1; v_call: TRBV9; j_call: TRBJ1-1; cdr3_aa: CASSVEGGQVGDTEAFF; cdr3_nt: TGTGCCAGCAGCGTGGAGGGGGGACAGGTAGGAGACACTGAAGCTTTCTTT
clone_size: -; d_call: -; v_call: TRBV9; j_call: TRBJ1-4; cdr3_aa: CASSAPGTPSEKLFF; cdr3_nt: TGTGCCAGCAGCGCTCCCGGGACACCGAGTGAAAAACTGTTTTTT
clone_size: -; d_call: -; v_call: TRBV4-2; j_call: TRBJ2-3; cdr3_aa: CASSQDPGMSGDTQYF; cdr3_nt: TGTGCCAGCAGCCAAGATCCCGGGATGAGCGGAGATACGCAGTATTTT
clone_size: once; d_call: TRBD1; v_call: TRBV7-6; j_call: TRBJ2-5; cdr3_aa: CASSRDRQGTRETQYF; cdr3_nt: TGTGCCAGCAGCCGCGACCGACAGGGGACTCGGGAGACCCAGTACTTC
clone_size: -; d_call: TRBD1; v_call: TRBV7-3; j_call: TRBJ2-1; cdr3_aa: CASSLTGQGINEQFF; cdr3_nt: TGTGCCAGCAGCTTAACGGGACAGGGCATCAATGAGCAGTTCTTC
clone_size: -; d_call: TRBD2; v_call: TRBV10-3; j_call: TRBJ2-3; cdr3_aa: CAISELAGGADTQYF; cdr3_nt: TGTGCCATCAGTGAACTAGCGGGAGGGGCAGATACGCAGTATTTT
clone_size: -; d_call: TRBD1; v_call: TRBV29-1; j_call: TRBJ2-5; cdr3_aa: CSEYRTGRETQYF; cdr3_nt: TGCAGCGAGTATAGGACAGGGAGGGAGACCCAGTACTTC
clone_size: -; d_call: -; v_call: TRBV6-9; j_call: TRBJ1-1; cdr3_aa: CASSDEAFF; cdr3_nt: TGTGCCAGCAGCGATGAAGCTTTCTTT